Listed here is a single TCR beta chain. This sample was included in a study of blood T cell repertoires in COVID-19. Study in general: From T cells, B-cell-depleted T cells, or PBMCs came the material, which was cDNA or gDNA.

Seattle patient enrollment occurred during active infection, with longitudinal follow-up thereafter. Germline V CDR1 and CDR2: SGHRS, YFSETQ. This CDR3 has 15 amino acids. The V gene lost 1 base and the J gene lost 3 bases, with 10 bases spanning the gap. Clones were sequenced by immunoSEQ multiplex PCR, and TCRdb holds only the in-frame ones, with some missing. The sample holds under 200,000 clones, around 76% seen once. The clonotype originates from a woman aged 55-69 years with COVID-19, enrolled during active disease. The sequenced material came from peripheral blood. This rearrangement joins TRBV5-1 to TRBJ2-2; D possibly corresponds to TRBD1 (5 bases). The CDR3 loop is CASSLPGPDTGELFF. Written as DNA, the CDR3 is TGCGCCAGCAGCTTGCCAGGGCCCGACACCGGGGAGCTGTTTTTT.